One sample yielded the 31 T cell receptor beta chains listed below, sequenced in a study of technical replicates of blood from a handful of donors. Repertoires were generated with immunoSEQ multiplex PCR, while TCRdb's copy carries only in-frame clones and drops some. The sample comprises 70,000 or so clones, roughly 90% of which are singletons, and 0.35% to 0.45% rests with the top ten. Sequenced input: T cells isolated from PBMCs. Receptors were obtained from a human donor in good health.

CDR3 protein: CASSVGDRAYNEQFF. CDR3 bases: TGTGCCAGCAGCGTGGGGGACAGGGCCTACAATGAGCAGTTCTTC. The chain links TRBV9 to TRBJ2-1; 9 bases fit TRBD1. The CDR3 runs to 15 residues. V lost 2 bases and J lost 2; bases outside the gene matches: 2. Germline V gene lookup returns CDR1 SGDLS and CDR2 YYNGEE.

This clone was recorded only once. The rearrangement uses TRBV5-4 and TRBJ1-2; D gene ambiguous. Between the trimmed V and J ends, which lost 2 bases and 7 bases, there was a span of 21 bases. Per germline, CDR1 SGHNT and CDR2 YYREEE (reference sequence). This CDR3 has 16 amino acids. Written as DNA, the CDR3 is TGTGCCAGCAGCTTCGGACTCAGGTTGGATGGTACTGGCTACACCTTC. This translates into CASSFGLRLDGTGYTF.

The rearrangement uses TRBV6-5 and TRBJ2-3; D ambiguous. V was pared by 2 bases and J by 0 bases, with 6 bases between. Germline loops: CDR1 MNHEY, CDR2 SVGAGI. The CDR3 has 14 residues. The CDR3 DNA is TGTGCCAGCAGTTACGACACAAGCACAGATACGCAGTATTTT. Amino acids: CASSYDTSTDTQYF.

This chain links TRBV5-4 with TRBJ2-7; 8 bases line up with TRBD1. There are 15 residues in the CDR3. From germline, CDR1 is SGHNT and CDR2 YYREEE (reference sequence). The V and J ends lost 3 bases and 3 bases, in that order; junction bases with no gene match: 8. CDR3 nucleotides: TGTGCCAGCAGCTCAAAGACAGGGGAAGTCTACGAGCAGTACTTC. Translated, it gives CASSSKTGEVYEQYF.

CDR3 sequence reads: CASSYRDRGYQETQYF. For the CDR3, the DNA is TGTGCCAGCAGCTACAGGGACAGGGGGTACCAAGAGACCCAGTACTTC. This chain connects TRBV7-9 to TRBJ2-5, with 11 bases aligning to TRBD1. This CDR3 is built from 16 residues. The V and J ends lost 4 bases and 0 bases, in that order; junction bases with no gene match: 4. The germline CDR1 and CDR2 sequences are SEHNR and FQNEAQ (reference sequence).

This chain joins TRBV30 and TRBJ2-7, with TRBD2 as a possible D gene (6 bases). With 3 bases removed from V and 4 bases from J, the gap between germline ends came to 16 bases. Germline V gene sequence: CDR1 GTSNPN, CDR2 SVGIG (reference sequence). CDR3 length: 14 amino acids. CDR3 nucleotides: TGTGCCTGGAGACCGGGACTCGGTCCTTACGAGCAGTACTTC. This codes for CAWRPGLGPYEQYF.

A word on this clone: It is unclear where the CDR3 begins or ends on the DNA, so no DNA is shown, and the CDR3 is as TCRdb lists it. The chain recombines TRBV11-3 with TRBJ2-7; the DNA was not compared with TRBD1, the D call given in the table. Germline CDR1 SGHNT, CDR2 YENEEA. Inclusive of both ends, the CDR3 amounts to 15 amino acids. CDR3: CASSTSTGVLNEQYF.

The chain couples TRBV4-3 to TRBJ2-5, with D perhaps TRBD2 (6 bases). The CDR3 spans 16 residues. V lost 0 bases, J lost 3 bases, and 14 bases lay in between. The germline V gene encodes CDR1 LGHNA and CDR2 YSLEER. The CDR3 loop reads CASSQDKRETEETQYF. The CDR3 DNA reads TGCGCCAGCAGCCAAGATAAACGGGAGACGGAAGAGACCCAGTACTTC.

This rearrangement joins TRBV2 to TRBJ1-2; perhaps TRBD1 as D (5 bases). V was cut by 9 bases and J by 0 bases, with 8 bases left in between. CDR1 is SNHLY, CDR2 FYNNEI, per germline. This CDR3 comprises 12 residues. The CDR3 here is CARTATNYGYTF. The CDR3 DNA is TGTGCCAGGACAGCTACTAACTATGGCTACACCTTC.

The chain carries TRBV6-6 and TRBJ2-1; 11 bases match TRBD2. The CDR3 length is 14 residues. Germline CDR1 is MNHNY and CDR2 is SVGAGI (reference sequence). V was pared by 10 bases and J by 7 bases, with 9 bases of the junction left unmatched. The CDR3 here is CAIGSGRAGNEQFF. The CDR3 DNA follows: TGTGCCATTGGTAGCGGGAGGGCGGGGAATGAGCAGTTCTTC.

The chain links TRBV9 to TRBJ2-2, with TRBD1 matching over 7 bases. Per germline, CDR1 SGDLS and CDR2 YYNGEE. With V trimmed by 3 bases and J by 3 bases, 8 bases remained unmatched. This CDR3 spans 16 amino acids. The DNA for the CDR3 is TGTGCCAGCAGCGCGTCGACAGGGAAGGACACCGGGGAGCTGTTTTTT. This translates into CASSASTGKDTGELFF. Full variable domain (outside the CDR3, taken from reference TRBV9 and TRBJ2-2): DSGVTQTPKHLITATGQRVTLRCSPRSGDLSVYWYQQSLDQGLQFLIQYYNGEERAKGNILERFSAQQFPDLHSELNLSSLELGDSALYFCASSASTGKDTGELFFGEGSRLTVL.

The chain combines TRBV5-8 with TRBJ1-1; D is perhaps TRBD1 (5 bases). This CDR3 region has 15 residues. The germline V gene has CDR1 SGHTS and CDR2 YDEGEE. V lost 1 base and J 1 base, leaving 11 bases between the germline ends. The CDR3 loop reads CASSLTGDWNTEAFF. CDR3 nucleotides: TGTGCCAGCAGCTTGACGGGGGACTGGAACACTGAAGCTTTCTTT.

CDR3 in amino acids: CAWNRVNMNTEAFF. The CDR3 DNA follows: TGTGCCTGGAACAGGGTGAATATGAACACTGAAGCTTTCTTT. The chain couples TRBV30 to TRBJ1-1; D possibly corresponds to TRBD1 (6 bases). V lost 4 bases and J 0 bases, leaving 12 bases between the germline ends. This CDR3 has 14 amino acids. Germline V gene lookup returns CDR1 GTSNPN and CDR2 SVGIG (reference sequence).

V gene TRBV10-3 combines with J gene TRBJ2-7; the D gene is possibly TRBD2 (5 bases). This CDR3 contains 12 residues. V was trimmed by 9 bases and J by 4 bases, leaving 13 bases between them. CDR1 and CDR2 from the germline V gene are ENHRY and SYGVKD. The DNA for the CDR3 is TGTGCCATTGCAACATCGGGGTACGAGCAGTACTTC. Encoded protein: CAIATSGYEQYF.

V gene TRBV18 combines with J gene TRBJ2-7; 9 nucleotides agree with TRBD2. Germline values: CDR1 KGHSH, CDR2 LQKENI. Germline trimming cut 5 bases from V and 2 bases from J; bases unmatched to any gene: 7. This CDR3 spans 15 amino acids. Written as DNA, the CDR3 is TGTGCCAGCTCATCCGGGACTAGCAGCACCTACGAGCAGTACTTC. It codes for CASSSGTSSTYEQYF.

The rearrangement links TRBV4-2 to TRBJ2-2, with a possible D match to TRBD2 (5 bases). Germline assignment: CDR1 LGHNA and CDR2 YNFKEQ. The CDR3 is made up of 15 amino acids. With 4 bases removed from V and 1 base from J, the gap between germline ends came to 10 bases. CDR3 amino acids: CASSLRELNTGELFF. CDR3 sequence (DNA): TGTGCCAGCAGCCTGAGGGAGTTGAACACCGGGGAGCTGTTTTTT.

The chain links TRBV9 to TRBJ2-5, with 10 bases matching TRBD2. Germline-derived CDR1 and CDR2 are SGDLS and YYNGEE. Trimming at V came to 6 bases and at J to 5 bases, leaving 7 bases not matched to a gene. This CDR3 spans 14 amino acids. CDR3 DNA sequence: TGTGCCAGCACTAGAGCGGGAGGGTATGAGACCCAGTACTTC. Protein: CASTRAGGYETQYF. The full variable domain, with the rest looked up from reference TRBV9 and TRBJ2-5, is DSGVTQTPKHLITATGQRVTLRCSPRSGDLSVYWYQQSLDQGLQFLIQYYNGEERAKGNILERFSAQQFPDLHSELNLSSLELGDSALYFCASTRAGGYETQYFGPGTRLLVL.

Only one count was recorded for this clone. The chain combines TRBV6-4 with TRBJ2-7; D possibly corresponds to TRBD1 (6 bases). CDR1 MRHNA and CDR2 SNTAGT come from the germline V gene. V lost 4 bases, J lost 0 bases, and 13 bases lay in between. The CDR3 is 15 residues long. The CDR3 loop is CASSGPGQSSYEQYF. The DNA of the CDR3 is TGTGCCAGCAGTGGCCCGGGACAAAGCTCCTACGAGCAGTACTTC.

The CDR3 is CASSFERGDLAKNIQYF. The CDR3 coding sequence is TGCGCCAGCAGCTTCGAGCGGGGAGACCTAGCCAAAAACATTCAGTACTTC. V usage is TRBV5-1 and J usage is TRBJ2-4; 7 bases are a match to TRBD2. With V trimmed by 2 bases and J by 0 bases, 8 bases remained unmatched. This CDR3 region has 17 residues. CDR1 and CDR2 from the germline V gene are SGHRS and YFSETQ.

The genes are TRBV20-1 and TRBJ1-1; D is unclear. V was pared by 6 bases and J by 3 bases, with 5 bases between. This CDR3 contains 10 residues. Germline V gene data show CDR1 as DFQATT and CDR2 as SNEGSKA (reference sequence). The CDR3 DNA sequence: TGCAGTGCCTATTACACTGAAGCTTTCTTT. It is translated as CSAYYTEAFF.

The genes are TRBV5-4 and TRBJ1-5, with 9 nucleotides matching TRBD1. The CDR3 consists of 14 residues. J gave up 7 bases and V 0 bases, and 2 bases lay outside the gene matches. In germline, CDR1 is SGHNT, CDR2 YYREEE (reference sequence). The CDR3 bases are TGTGCCAGCAGCTTGGGGACAGGGGAGCAGCCCCAGCATTTT. The encoded protein is CASSLGTGEQPQHF.

V and J are TRBV7-3 and TRBJ1-1; perhaps TRBD1 as D (5 bases). V gave up 2 bases and J gave up 0 bases, with 10 bases separating them. This CDR3 is built from 15 residues. Germline V CDR1 and CDR2: SGHTA, FQGTGA. CDR3 coding DNA: TGTGCCAGCAGCTTAGGACATCTCATGAACACTGAAGCTTTCTTT. Protein product: CASSLGHLMNTEAFF.

A note on this clone: Other DNA variants within this sample encode the same CDR3. V is TRBV5-1 and J is TRBJ1-1; a possible D gene is TRBD1 (5 bases). The CDR3 sequence is 14 residues long. The germline V gene encodes CDR1 SGHRS and CDR2 YFSETQ. V lost 2 bases, J lost 2 bases, and 10 bases lay in between. The CDR3 nucleotides are TGCGCCAGCAGCTTTACGGGGGGAAACACTGAAGCTTTCTTT. This codes for CASSFTGGNTEAFF.

J is TRBJ1-1 and V is TRBV6-5; D remains unclear. The V gene lost 0 bases and the J gene lost 4 bases, with 12 bases spanning the gap. The length of the CDR3 is 15 residues. CDR1 and CDR2 (germline): MNHEY, SVGAGI. Here the CDR3 DNA reads TGTGCCAGCAGTTACTCGGAGAGGGTAGGCACTGAAGCTTTCTTT. This translates into CASSYSERVGTEAFF.

V and J are TRBV7-2 and TRBJ2-1, with D maybe TRBD1 (5 bases). Deletions cut 6 bases from V and 4 bases from J, with 16 bases between. Germline V lookup: CDR1 SGHTA, CDR2 FQGNSA. The CDR3 is made up of 15 amino acids. CDR3: CASRKSRDRYNEQFF. The DNA for the CDR3 is TGTGCCAGCAGGAAGTCCAGGGATAGGTACAATGAGCAGTTCTTC.

This chain uses TRBV15 with TRBJ1-3; D gene unclear. V lost 5 bases to trimming and J lost 2 bases, with 13 bases between them. Germline V gene lookup returns CDR1 LNHNV and CDR2 YYDKDF (reference sequence). This CDR3 has 15 residues. CDR3 in amino acids: CATSFQTSTGNTIYF. The CDR3 DNA follows: TGTGCCACCAGCTTCCAGACTTCGACTGGAAACACCATATATTTT.

The rearrangement joins TRBV2 to TRBJ1-2, with TRBD1 matching 9 bases. The germline CDR1 and CDR2 sequences are SNHLY and FYNNEI. This CDR3 is built from 12 residues. V shed 8 bases, J shed 4 bases, and the junction held 2 bases outside the gene matches. The CDR3 sequence is CASPDRGYGYTF. Here the CDR3 DNA reads TGTGCCAGCCCGGACAGGGGCTATGGCTACACCTTC.

The chain joins TRBV7-2 to TRBJ2-7, with 13 bases aligning to TRBD2. Germline V gene data show CDR1 as SGHTA and CDR2 as FQGNSA. This CDR3 has 16 amino acids. J gave up 0 bases and V 7 bases, and 6 bases lay outside the gene matches. CDR3 sequence (DNA): TGTGCCAGCACTCTAACTAGCGGGGGGGGCTCCTACGAGCAGTACTTC. Encoded protein: CASTLTSGGGSYEQYF. Based on the CDR3 plus reference TRBV7-2 and TRBJ2-7, the full variable domain is GAGVSQSPSNKVTEKGKDVELRCDPISGHTALYWYRQSLGQGLEFLIYFQGNSAPDKSGLPSDRFSAERTGGSVSTLTIQRTQQEDSAVYLCASTLTSGGGSYEQYFGPGTRLTVT.

V is TRBV7-2 and J is TRBJ2-2, with D perhaps matching TRBD1 (5 bases). Trimming removed 2 bases at V and 1 base at J, with 8 bases between. Germline CDR1 and CDR2: SGHTA and FQGNSA. This CDR3 has 15 amino acids. CDR3 residues: CASSLPGWNTGELFF. As DNA, the CDR3 is TGTGCCAGCAGCTTACCAGGGTGGAACACCGGGGAGCTGTTTTTT. Full variable domain (rest looked up from reference TRBV7-2 and TRBJ2-2): GAGVSQSPSNKVTEKGKDVELRCDPISGHTALYWYRQSLGQGLEFLIYFQGNSAPDKSGLPSDRFSAERTGGSVSTLTIQRTQQEDSAVYLCASSLPGWNTGELFFGEGSRLTVL.

The V and J genes are TRBV9 and TRBJ1-1; weak D call: TRBD1 (5 bases). Per germline, CDR1 SGDLS and CDR2 YYNGEE. The CDR3 is made up of 15 amino acids. V was shortened by 0 bases and J by 1 base, with 10 bases between the two germline ends. The CDR3 DNA follows: TGTGCCAGCAGCGTAGATGGACACCCGAACACTGAAGCTTTCTTT. Its translation is CASSVDGHPNTEAFF. The full variable domain, with the rest looked up from reference TRBV9 and TRBJ1-1, is DSGVTQTPKHLITATGQRVTLRCSPRSGDLSVYWYQQSLDQGLQFLIQYYNGEERAKGNILERFSAQQFPDLHSELNLSSLELGDSALYFCASSVDGHPNTEAFFGQGTRLTVV.

The chain uses TRBV7-2 and TRBJ1-5; a weak D match, TRBD1 (6 bases). V was shortened by 1 base and J by 13 bases, with 11 bases between the two germline ends. This CDR3 comprises 12 residues. Looked up from germline, CDR1 is SGHTA and CDR2 is FQGNSA. This CDR3 reads CASSLEDRTQHF. The CDR3 DNA reads as TGTGCCAGCAGCTTAGAAGACAGGACGCAGCATTTT.